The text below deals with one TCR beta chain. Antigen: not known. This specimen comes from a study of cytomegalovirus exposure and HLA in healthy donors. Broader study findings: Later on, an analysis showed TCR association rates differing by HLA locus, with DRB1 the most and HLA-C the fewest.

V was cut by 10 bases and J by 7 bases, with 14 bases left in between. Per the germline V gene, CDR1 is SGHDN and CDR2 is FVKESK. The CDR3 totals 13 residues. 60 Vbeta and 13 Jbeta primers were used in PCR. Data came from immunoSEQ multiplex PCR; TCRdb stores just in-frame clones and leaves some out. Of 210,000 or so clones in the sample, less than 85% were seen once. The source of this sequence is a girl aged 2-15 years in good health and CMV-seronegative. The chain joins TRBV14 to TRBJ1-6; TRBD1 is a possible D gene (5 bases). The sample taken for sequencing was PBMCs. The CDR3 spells CATRTMGNSPLHF. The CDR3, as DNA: TGTGCCACCCGGACAATGGGCAATTCACCCCTCCACTTT.